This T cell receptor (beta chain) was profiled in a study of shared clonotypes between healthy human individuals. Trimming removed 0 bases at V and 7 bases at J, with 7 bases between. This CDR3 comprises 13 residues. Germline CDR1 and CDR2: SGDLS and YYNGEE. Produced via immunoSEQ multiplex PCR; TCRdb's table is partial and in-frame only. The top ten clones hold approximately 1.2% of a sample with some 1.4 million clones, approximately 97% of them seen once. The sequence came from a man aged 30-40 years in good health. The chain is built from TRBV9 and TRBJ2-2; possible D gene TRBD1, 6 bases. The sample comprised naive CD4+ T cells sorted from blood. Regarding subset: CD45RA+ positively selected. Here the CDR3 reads CASSVEGGGELFF. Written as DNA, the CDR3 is TGTGCCAGCAGCGTAGAAGGGGGCGGGGAGCTGTTTTTT.